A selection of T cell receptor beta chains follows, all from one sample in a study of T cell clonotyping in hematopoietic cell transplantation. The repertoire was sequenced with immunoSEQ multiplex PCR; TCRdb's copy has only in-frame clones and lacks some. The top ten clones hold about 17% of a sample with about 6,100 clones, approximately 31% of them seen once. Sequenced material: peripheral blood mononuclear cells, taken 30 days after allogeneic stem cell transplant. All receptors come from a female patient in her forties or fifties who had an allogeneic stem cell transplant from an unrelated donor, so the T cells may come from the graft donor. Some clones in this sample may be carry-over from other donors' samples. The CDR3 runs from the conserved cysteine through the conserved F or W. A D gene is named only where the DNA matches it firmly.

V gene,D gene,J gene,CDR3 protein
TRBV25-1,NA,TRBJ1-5,CASSELSNQPQHF
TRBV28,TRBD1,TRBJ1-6,CASTQQGLVLHF
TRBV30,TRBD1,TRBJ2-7,CAWTSGTGQGYF
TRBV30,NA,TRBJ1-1,CAWGRQLHTEAFF
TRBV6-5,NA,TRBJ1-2,CASSLTENYGYTF
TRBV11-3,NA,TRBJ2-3,CASSPLEGDTQYF
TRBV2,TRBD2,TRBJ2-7,CASSTFTSGTSYEQYF
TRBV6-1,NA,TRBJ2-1,CASSEGPETGEQFF
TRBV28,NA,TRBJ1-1,CASVQGHGTEAFF
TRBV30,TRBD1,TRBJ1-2,CAWSVRRGVPGYTF
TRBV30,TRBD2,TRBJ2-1,CACPGASGRARNEQFF
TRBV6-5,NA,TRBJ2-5,CASSYAPKETQYF
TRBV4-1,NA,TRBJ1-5,CASSQDLGAYRVQPQHF
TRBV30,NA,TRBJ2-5,CAWSSLKWAYGQETQYF
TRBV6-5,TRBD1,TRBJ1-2,CASTQSGGRGYTF
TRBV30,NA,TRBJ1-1,CAWTRTEVGTEAFF
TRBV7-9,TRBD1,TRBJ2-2,CASSIRQGINTGELFF
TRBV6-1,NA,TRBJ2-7,CASRVRGGQQYF
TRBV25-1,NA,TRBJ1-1,CASSEEVNTEAFF
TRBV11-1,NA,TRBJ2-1,CASSGELAQFF
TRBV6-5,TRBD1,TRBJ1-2,CASSIFSDREEGYTF
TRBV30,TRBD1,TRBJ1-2,CAWSKPGEQGASWGYTF
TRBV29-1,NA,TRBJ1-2,CSEGGNYGYTF
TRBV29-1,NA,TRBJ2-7,CSVLSGSAYEQYF
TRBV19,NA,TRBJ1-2,CASLYAPDGYTF
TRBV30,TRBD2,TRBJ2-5,CAWSVAGEGTQYF
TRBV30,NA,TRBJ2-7,CAWNAPRYEQYF
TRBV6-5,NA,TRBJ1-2,CASTLGRGGYGYTF
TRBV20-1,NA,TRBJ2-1,CSAPSWDEQFF
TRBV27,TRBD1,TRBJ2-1,CASSRRTGTADYEQFF
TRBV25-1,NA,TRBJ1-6,CASSELGNSPLHF